The rows below give T cell receptor beta chains drawn from one sample of a study of Ad26.COV2.S vaccination and SARS-CoV-2 variants. The data were produced by immunoSEQ multiplex PCR, yet TCRdb's version contains in-frame clones alone and is incomplete. Of around 400,000 clones listed, roughly 80% are singletons. Specimen: peripheral blood, collected in a trial of Ad26.COV2.S vaccine versus placebo. The receptors were gathered from a person aged 18-60 years who received the Ad26.COV2.S COVID-19 vaccine or a placebo. Each CDR3 is given with its conserved first and last residue. A D gene is named only where the DNA matches it firmly. Size values are once, few and many counts, or a class for expanded clones, and some rows have none.

clone size,J gene,D gene,V gene,CDR3 DNA,CDR3 protein
-,TRBJ2-6,-,TRBV7-2,TGTGCCAGCAGCTCCTCTGGGGCCAACGTCCTGACTTTC,CASSSSGANVLTF
-,TRBJ2-2,-,TRBV4-1,TGCGCCAGCAGCCAACTGTACGGGGAGCTGTTTTTT,CASSQLYGELFF
-,TRBJ1-5,TRBD1,TRBV15,TGTGCCACCAGCAAAATCCGGGACAGCTATAGCAATCAGCCCCAGCATTTT,CATSKIRDSYSNQPQHF
once,TRBJ1-2,-,TRBV6-2/TRBV6-3,TGTGCCAGCAGTACCGCCTGGTCCCGAGGAGACTATGGCTACACCTTC,CASSTAWSRGDYGYTF
-,TRBJ1-2,-,TRBV18,TGTGCCAGCTCACCCGCGGAGTGGGGCTATGGCTACACCTTC,CASSPAEWGYGYTF
-,TRBJ1-1,-,TRBV18,TGTGCCAGCTCACTGAACACTGAAGCTTTCTTT,CASSLNTEAFF
few,TRBJ1-5,TRBD1,TRBV7-9,TGTGCCAGCAGCTTTGCAGGGGGCGATCAGCCCCAGCATTTT,CASSFAGGDQPQHF
-,TRBJ2-7,TRBD1,TRBV18,TGTGCCAGCTCACCCAACAGGGGCGAGCAGTACTTC,CASSPNRGEQYF
once,TRBJ1-5,-,TRBV18,TGTGCCAGCTCCCCACCACAGGCGCAGATCCCCCAGCATTTT,CASSPPQAQIPQHF
-,TRBJ1-3,TRBD1,TRBV4-2,TGTGCCAGCAGCCAAGGGGCCGGGACAGCTCTAAACACCATATATTTT,CASSQGAGTALNTIYF
few,TRBJ1-6,-,TRBV5-1,TGCGCCAGCAGCTTTAGAGGCGAGTCCTATAATTCACCCCTCCACTTT,CASSFRGESYNSPLHF
-,TRBJ2-1,TRBD2,TRBV30,TGTGCCTGGAGTTTTGGACTAGCGGATAATGAGCAGTTCTTC,CAWSFGLADNEQFF
once,TRBJ1-1,-,TRBV4-3,TGCGCCAGCAGCCAAGCGGGGGTGAACACTGAAGCTTTCTTT,CASSQAGVNTEAFF
-,TRBJ2-7,-,TRBV10-3,TGTGCCGGAAGACAGAGTACCGTCTCCGAGCAGTACTTC,CAGRQSTVSEQYF
once,TRBJ2-7,-,TRBV27,TGTGCCAGCAGTCCTACAGGGTACGAGCAGTACTTC,CASSPTGYEQYF
-,TRBJ2-1,TRBD2,TRBV3-1/TRBV3-2,TGTGCCAGCAGCCGTTTGGCTAGCGGGACTAATGAGCAGTTCTTC,CASSRLASGTNEQFF
-,TRBJ1-2,-,TRBV12-2,TGTGCAAGTCGCTTAGCGAAGGGACAGAGCTATGGCTACACCTTC,CASRLAKGQSYGYTF
-,TRBJ2-7,-,TRBV5-1,TGCGCCAGCAGCTTCCTCACAGGGACTAACTCCTACGAGCAGTACTTC,CASSFLTGTNSYEQYF
-,TRBJ1-4,-,TRBV27,TGTGCCAGCAGTTTATCGTGGGACACCGTTGGGAAACTGTTTTTT,CASSLSWDTVGKLFF
-,TRBJ1-2,-,TRBV12-3/TRBV12-4,TGTGCCAGCAGTTTTGTCCGCTATGGCTACACCTTC,CASSFVRYGYTF
-,TRBJ2-1,-,TRBV5-6,TGTGCCAGCAGCTTGAGACTAGTGTTCAATGAGCAGTTCTTC,CASSLRLVFNEQFF
-,TRBJ1-1,-,TRBV11-3,TGTGCCAGCAGCTGGGGGGCGGACACTGAAGCTTTCTTT,CASSWGADTEAFF
-,TRBJ1-2,-,TRBV19,TGTGCCAGTAGTATATTGGAGTCAGGGTTCTATGGCTACACCTTC,CASSILESGFYGYTF
-,TRBJ1-5,-,TRBV2,TGTGCCAGCAGCCAACAGGATCAGCCCCAGCATTTT,CASSQQDQPQHF
-,TRBJ2-3,TRBD2,TRBV6-1,TGTGCCAGCAGTGAAGCCCCTCTAGCGGGAGGTTTCTTAGATACGCAGTATTTT,CASSEAPLAGGFLDTQYF
-,TRBJ1-5,TRBD1,TRBV7-8,TGTGCCAGCAGCCCGGGACAGGGGTATGGCCAGCCCCAGCATTTT,CASSPGQGYGQPQHF
-,TRBJ2-4,TRBD2,TRBV28,TGTGCCAGCAGTTTATTTGGGCGGGGGAAGGCCAAAAACATTCAGTACTTC,CASSLFGRGKAKNIQYF
once,TRBJ2-7,-,TRBV4-1,TGCGCCAGCAGCCAAGACGGAGGGGGTTGGAACGAGCAGTACTTC,CASSQDGGGWNEQYF
-,TRBJ1-2,-,TRBV29-1,TGCAGCGTTGGGGAGTCATATTATGGCTACACCTTC,CSVGESYYGYTF
-,TRBJ1-6,-,TRBV19,TGTGCCAGTAGTATATTGGGTGGTGAATTTTATAATTCACCCCTCCACTTT,CASSILGGEFYNSPLHF
once,TRBJ2-5,TRBD1,TRBV18,TGTGCCAGCTCATCCGGACAGGGATCTCGAGAGACCCAGTACTTC,CASSSGQGSRETQYF
-,TRBJ2-7,TRBD2,TRBV5-1,TGCGCCAGCAAGGTCGGCGGGAGCGACGAGCAGTACTTC,CASKVGGSDEQYF
few,TRBJ2-7,TRBD2,TRBV27,TGTGCCAGCGGACGGGGGGGGACCTACGAGCAGTACTTC,CASGRGGTYEQYF
few,TRBJ1-6,TRBD1,TRBV7-9,TGTGCCAGCAGCTTCCGGGACAGGGCCTCTATCTATAATTCACCCCTCCACTTT,CASSFRDRASIYNSPLHF
-,TRBJ1-3,-,TRBV3-1/TRBV3-2,TGTGCCAGCAGCTTTCAGCTCTTCTCTGGAAACACCATATATTTT,CASSFQLFSGNTIYF
-,TRBJ2-7,TRBD2,TRBV7-3,TGTGCCAGCAGCTCCACTAGCGGGGAGTCAATTCCCCAAGCCTACGAGCAGTACTTC,CASSSTSGESIPQAYEQYF
-,TRBJ1-1,-,TRBV6-5,TGTGCCAGCAGTTACCCAGGAGGAACTGAAGCTTTCTTT,CASSYPGGTEAFF
once,TRBJ1-5,TRBD1,TRBV7-8,TGTGCCAGCAGCATGGCTCGGACAGGGGTCAATCAGCCCCAGCATTTT,CASSMARTGVNQPQHF
-,TRBJ2-5,-,TRBV7-6,TGTGCCAGCAGCTTAGCGCGGCAAGAGACCCAGTACTTC,CASSLARQETQYF
-,TRBJ2-2,-,TRBV5-1,TGCGCCAGCAGCTTCCAAATAACCGGGGAGCTGTTTTTT,CASSFQITGELFF